This TCR beta chain came from a study of CD8 T cells in ankylosing spondylitis. The CDR3 has 13 residues. V lost 8 bases, J lost 4 bases, and 16 bases lay in between. The germline gives CDR1 SQVTM, CDR2 ANQGSEA. Details on this clonotype: Its antigen is unknown.

Study observations and caveats: Fewer than 10 highly homologous variants made up a TCR beta motif that seemed to typify ankylosing spondylitis blood.

TCRdb ran MiXCR on the 5' RACE reads and lists one entry per CDR3 protein. The top ten clones hold around 4% of a sample with roughly 240,000 distinct CDR3 sequences, roughly 32% of them seen once. The chain combines TRBV29-1 with TRBJ2-3, with D possibly being TRBD2 (6 bases). The TCR sequence derives from a male donor with ankylosing spondylitis or in good health (not recorded which). The sample comprised blood, either unsorted or a sorted T cell fraction (not recorded which). The CDR3 DNA reads as TGCAGCCTGCGGGACCCCGACGCAGATACGCAGTATTTT. Amino acids: CSLRDPDADTQYF.